The clone carrying this TCR beta chain occurred once. Execution of the assay was at deep level. In replicate PCRs of sorted subsets, roughly 190 ng DNA, approximately 28,000 T cell genomes, was used. Profiling relied on immunoSEQ multiplex PCR, and the TCRdb table lists in-frame clones only, not all of them. In the table there are more than 550,000 clones, roughly 94% of which are singletons. The V end lost 3 bases, the J end lost 3 bases, and 15 bases lay between the germline ends. Germline V gives CDR1 PRHDT, CDR2 FYEKMQ (reference sequence). This CDR3 comprises 15 residues. This record comes from a study of shared clonotypes between healthy human individuals. CD8 cells regarded as naive lacked CD45RO, were positively chosen for CCR7, and omitted terminally differentiated effector memory CD45RA+ cells.

The chain uses TRBV13 and TRBJ2-7; D possibly corresponds to TRBD2 (6 bases). The sequencing sample was made of naive CD8+ T cells sorted from blood. The TCR comes from a man younger than 40 in good health. The CDR3 here is CASSLGGAGNYEQYF. In DNA form, the CDR3 reads TGTGCCAGCAGCTTGGGGGGTGCTGGGAACTACGAGCAGTACTTC.